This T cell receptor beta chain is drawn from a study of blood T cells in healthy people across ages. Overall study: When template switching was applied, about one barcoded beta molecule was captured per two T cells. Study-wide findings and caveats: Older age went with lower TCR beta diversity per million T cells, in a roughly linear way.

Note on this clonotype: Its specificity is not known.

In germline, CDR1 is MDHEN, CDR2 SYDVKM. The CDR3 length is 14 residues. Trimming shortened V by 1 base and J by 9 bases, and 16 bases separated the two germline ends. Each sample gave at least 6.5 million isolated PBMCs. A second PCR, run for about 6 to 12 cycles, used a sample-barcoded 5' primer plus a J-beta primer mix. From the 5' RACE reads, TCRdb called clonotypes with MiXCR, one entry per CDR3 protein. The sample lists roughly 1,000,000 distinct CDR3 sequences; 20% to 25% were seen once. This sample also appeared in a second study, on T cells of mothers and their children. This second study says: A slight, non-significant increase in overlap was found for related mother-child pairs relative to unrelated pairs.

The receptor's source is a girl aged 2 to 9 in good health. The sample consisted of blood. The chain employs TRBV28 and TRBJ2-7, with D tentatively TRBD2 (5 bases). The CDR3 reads CASSLYERRIAQYF. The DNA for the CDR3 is TGTGCCAGCAGTTTATATGAGCGGAGGATCGCGCAGTACTTC.